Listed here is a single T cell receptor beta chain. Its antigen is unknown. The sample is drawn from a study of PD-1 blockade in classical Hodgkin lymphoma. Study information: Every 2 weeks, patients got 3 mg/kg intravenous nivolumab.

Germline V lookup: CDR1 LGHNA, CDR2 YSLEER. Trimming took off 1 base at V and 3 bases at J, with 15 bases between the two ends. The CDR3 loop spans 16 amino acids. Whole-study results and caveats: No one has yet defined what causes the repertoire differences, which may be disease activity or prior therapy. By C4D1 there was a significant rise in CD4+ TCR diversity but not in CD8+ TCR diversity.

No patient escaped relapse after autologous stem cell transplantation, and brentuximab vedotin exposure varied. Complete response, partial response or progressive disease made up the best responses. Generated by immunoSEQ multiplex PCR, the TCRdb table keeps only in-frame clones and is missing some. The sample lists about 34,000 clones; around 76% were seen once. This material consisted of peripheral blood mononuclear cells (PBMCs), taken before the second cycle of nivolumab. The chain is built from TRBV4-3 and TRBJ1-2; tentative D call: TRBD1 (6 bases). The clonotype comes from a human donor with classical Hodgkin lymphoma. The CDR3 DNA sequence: TGCGCCAGCAGCCAAGGGGGGGCCGGGGGCGACTATGGCTACACCTTC. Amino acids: CASSQGGAGGDYGYTF.